This entry is about one TCR beta chain. These data are taken from a study of blood T cell repertoires in COVID-19. Looking at the study overall: The cDNA or gDNA used as material had been derived from T cells, B-cell-depleted T cells, or PBMCs.

V lost 0 bases and J lost 4, with 13 bases in between. The CDR3 is 16 amino acids. CDR1 and CDR2 from the germline V gene are MGHRA and YSYEKL. Source study methods: Scientists estimated how many nucleated cells there were by amplifying reference gene primers. The repertoire was sequenced with immunoSEQ multiplex PCR; TCRdb's copy has only in-frame clones and lacks some. V and J calls and clone size follow that table, whereas D and trimming were derived from the DNA. The profile covers about 82,000 clones, with 75% to 90% appearing a single time and around 12% taken by the ten largest. The sequenced sample consisted of peripheral blood. This TCR came from a woman aged 40 to 50 with active or convalescent COVID-19. The J gene is TRBJ1-3, the V gene TRBV4-1, with D uncertain. The CDR3 loop reads CASSQEVVSPGNTIYF. The CDR3 nucleotides are TGCGCCAGCAGCCAAGAGGTCGTCAGTCCCGGAAACACCATATATTTT.